This TCR beta chain is drawn from a study of cytomegalovirus exposure and HLA in healthy donors. V was clipped by 0 bases and J by 5 bases; unmatched bases: 5. This CDR3 comprises 15 residues. Germline CDR1 reads SGDLS; CDR2 reads YYNGEE. 60 Vbeta and 13 Jbeta primers were used in PCR. The data were produced by immunoSEQ multiplex PCR, yet TCRdb's version contains in-frame clones alone and is incomplete. The sample records around 120,000 clones, over 65% being singletons. Points on this clone: The antigen remains unidentified.

Study-level findings and limits: Across donors, sequencing depth was assumed by presence/absence analyses to be roughly uniform. A later analysis reportedly identified an Asian-associated ancestry cluster as carrying fewer N-insertions than the approximately 640-donor mean.

This sequence joins TRBV9 and TRBJ2-7; TRBD2 matches 10 bases. Sequencing was done on a sample of PBMCs. The TCR sequence derives from a woman between 35 and 50 years old in good health and CMV-seropositive. CDR3 in DNA: TGTGCCAGCAGCGTAGGAGGGACTAGCGTTAACGAGCAGTACTTC. Translated, it gives CASSVGGTSVNEQYF.